This section outlines one T cell receptor (beta chain) sequence together with its context. Its antigen is not identified. Libraries were UMI-labeled 5' RACE TRB cDNA. With the 5' RACE reads reprocessed, TCRdb shows one record per CDR3 protein and no DNA. The table for this sample gives about 40,000 distinct CDR3 sequences. These data are taken from a study of CXCR3-negative and CXCR3-positive naive CD8 T cells. Study-level background: Each library gave roughly 1.4 +/- 0.3 million of approximately 150 million TRB reads. Whole-study results and caveats: Naive CXCR3-positive and CXCR3-negative cells shared similar TRBV-TRBJ usage, unlike memory cells. Relative to memory CD8+ cells, whose diversity was much lower, both naive subsets had comparably high diversity.

The CDR3 has 16 amino acids. CDR1 SGHTA and CDR2 FQGNSA come from the germline V gene. Triplicate sorting captured about 300,000 cells each from every CD8+ T cell subset. The sequence was obtained from a human donor in good health. Some clones in this sample may be carry-over from other donors' samples. The V gene is TRBV7-2, the J gene TRBJ1-1. Input material: memory CD8+ T cells from blood. The CDR3 protein is CASSHPLDGLNTEAFF.